The present T cell receptor beta chain was sequenced within a study of cytotoxic CD8 clonotypes in ibrutinib-treated CLL. Study-wide points: Investigators sampled sustained-remission and progressing patients at differing times.

V was trimmed by 4 bases and J by 0 bases, leaving 13 bases between them. Germline CDR1 is SQVTM and CDR2 is ANQGSEA. The CDR3 is 14 residues long. This table comes from immunoSEQ multiplex PCR, and its TCRdb copy is limited to in-frame clones, with some not included. The sample contains about 140,000 clones, roughly 80% of which appear only once. On this clone itself: Its cognate antigen is unknown.

The source is a human donor with chronic lymphocytic leukemia. The chain couples TRBV29-1 to TRBJ2-7; a possible D gene is TRBD2 (6 bases). Sequences were derived from PBMCs, sampled after 12 months of ibrutinib treatment. CDR3 region: CSVGYGRGSYEQYF. In DNA form, the CDR3 reads TGCAGCGTTGGGTACGGGAGAGGCTCCTACGAGCAGTACTTC.